The 22 T cell receptor beta chains in this list originate from one sample, sequenced in a study of blood T cell repertoires in COVID-19. Generated by immunoSEQ multiplex PCR, the TCRdb table keeps only in-frame clones and is missing some. Seen here are about 77,000 clones, around 67% observed once, and the top ten hold approximately 20%. The sample consisted of peripheral blood. The source of these receptors is a man in his sixties with acute or convalescent COVID-19.

V is TRBV5-1 and J is TRBJ2-7, with D possibly being TRBD1 (5 bases). The CDR3 totals 14 residues. CDR1 and CDR2 from the germline V gene are SGHRS and YFSETQ. V shed 0 bases and J shed 6 bases, with 13 bases lying between them. The CDR3 region is CASSLEGLRSEQYV. The CDR3, as DNA: TGCGCCAGCAGCTTGGAGGGGTTGCGTAGCGAGCAGTACGTC.

This rearrangement joins TRBV27 to TRBJ2-4, with 12 bases aligning to TRBD2. The J segment lost 3 bases and the V segment lost 5 bases, leaving 5 bases of the junction unmatched. The CDR3 runs 16 residues. Per the germline V gene, CDR1 is MNHEY and CDR2 is SMNVEV (reference sequence). The CDR3 region has the DNA TGTGCCAGCAGTAGACTAGCGGGGGTTGACAAAAACATTCAGTACTTC. Its protein is CASSRLAGVDKNIQYF.

The J gene is TRBJ2-2, the V gene TRBV6-4; a weak D match, TRBD2 (5 bases). V was cut by 3 bases and J by 0 bases, with 11 bases left in between. The CDR3 runs to 16 residues. Germline CDR1 and CDR2: MRHNA and SNTAGT. Written as DNA, the CDR3 is TGTGCCAGCAGTGATAGGAGTAGCGCGAACACCGGGGAGCTGTTTTTT. It yields the protein CASSDRSSANTGELFF.

The chain combines TRBV7-8 with TRBJ1-1; 8 bases line up with TRBD1. Germline V lookup: CDR1 SGHVS, CDR2 FQNEAQ. The CDR3 contains 13 residues. The V and J ends lost 5 bases and 5 bases, in that order; junction bases with no gene match: 4. CDR3 nucleotides: TGTGCCAGCAGCCTGGACAGGGAAACTGAAGCTTTCTTT. Residues: CASSLDRETEAFF. The full variable domain, its missing parts supplied by reference TRBV7-8 and TRBJ1-1, is GAGVSQSPRYKVAKRGQDVALRCDPISGHVSLFWYQQALGQGPEFLTYFQNEAQLDKSGLPSDRFFAERPEGSVSTLKIQRTQQEDSAVYLCASSLDRETEAFFGQGTRLTVV.

The V gene is TRBV14, the J gene TRBJ2-3, with 7 bases fitting TRBD1. Germline loops: CDR1 SGHDN, CDR2 FVKESK. J gave up 8 bases and V 0 bases, and 2 bases lay outside the gene matches. The CDR3 consists of 13 residues. CDR3 DNA sequence: TGTGCCAGCAGCCAAGATGCAGGGGGTACGCAGTATTTT. It yields the protein CASSQDAGGTQYF.

In this sample, this clone turned up once. V and J are TRBV15 and TRBJ2-2; 9 nucleotides agree with TRBD2. The length of the CDR3 is 19 residues. With 0 bases clipped from V and 1 base from J, the junction kept 9 bases outside the gene matches. The germline V gene encodes CDR1 LNHNV and CDR2 YYDKDF (reference sequence). The CDR3 region is CATSREGLAMGWNTGELFF. For the CDR3, the DNA is TGTGCCACCAGCAGAGAGGGACTAGCTATGGGCTGGAACACCGGGGAGCTGTTTTTT. Looking up the rest from reference TRBV15 and TRBJ2-2 gives the full variable domain: DAMVIQNPRYQVTQFGKPVTLSCSQTLNHNVMYWYQQKSSQAPKLLFHYYDKDFNNEADTPDNFQSRRPNTSFCFLDIRSPGLGDTAMYLCATSREGLAMGWNTGELFFGEGSRLTVL.

CDR3 sequence (DNA): TGTGCCAGCAGCTTAGAGACCAGCCAGATACCGGGACTAGCGGGAGTAGATGAGCAGTTCTTC. Amino acid sequence: CASSLETSQIPGLAGVDEQFF. The rearrangement links TRBV11-3 to TRBJ2-1, with 14 bases fitting TRBD2. The CDR3 has 21 amino acids. CDR1 and CDR2 from the germline V gene are SGHNT and YENEEA. After removal of 0 bases from V and 8 bases from J, the junction contained 18 bases not matched to a gene.

The chain has TRBV5-1 and TRBJ2-2; no clear D gene. The CDR3 sequence is 13 residues long. Per germline, CDR1 SGHRS and CDR2 YFSETQ. Trimming pared 1 base from V and 2 bases from J, leaving 3 bases between. The CDR3 here is CASSLYNTGELFF. Written as DNA, the CDR3 is TGCGCCAGCAGCTTGTATAACACCGGGGAGCTGTTTTTT.

The chain joins TRBV7-3 to TRBJ2-2, with 8 nucleotides matching TRBD1. The CDR3 extends over 16 amino acids. Germline V gives CDR1 SGHTA, CDR2 FQGTGA. J lost 0 bases, V lost 5 bases, and 5 bases had no gene match. The CDR3 loop is CASSPGGGPNTGELFF. The CDR3 DNA is TGTGCCAGCAGCCCAGGGGGCGGTCCGAACACCGGGGAGCTGTTTTTT.

This clone was counted once. The V gene is TRBV7-9, the J gene TRBJ2-7, with 9 bases identical to TRBD1. The CDR3 loop spans 17 amino acids. The germline gives CDR1 SEHNR, CDR2 FQNEAQ (reference sequence). With 0 bases clipped from V and 6 bases from J, the junction kept 12 bases outside the gene matches. The CDR3: CASSLAGTPTGGLEQYV. In DNA, the CDR3 is TGTGCCAGCAGCTTAGCTGGTACACCCACAGGGGGCCTCGAGCAGTACGTC.

This rearrangement joins TRBV14 to TRBJ2-2, with TRBD2 matching 7 bases. Germline assignment: CDR1 SGHDN and CDR2 FVKESK. This CDR3 comprises 15 residues. J gave up 5 bases and V 1 base, and 4 bases lay outside the gene matches. The CDR3: CASSQVLGGTGELFF. The CDR3 coding sequence is TGTGCCAGCAGCCAAGTTCTGGGAGGGACCGGGGAGCTGTTTTTT.

The rearrangement joins TRBV21-1 to TRBJ2-7; the table's TRBD1 call for D was not verified on the DNA. TRBV21-1 is termed a pseudogene. The CDR3 loop spans 17 amino acids. DNA for the CDR3: TGTGCCAGCAAAGGGAAGGGACAGGGACCAACTAGCTACGAGCAGTACTTC. Translating gives CASKGKGQGPTSYEQYF.

V and J are TRBV19 and TRBJ1-2, with 10 bases aligning to TRBD1. V dropped 7 bases and J dropped 3; count of bases not matched to a gene: 5. The CDR3 is 14 amino acids. Germline V lookup: CDR1 LNHDA, CDR2 SQIVND (reference sequence). The CDR3 loop is CASTPGQGDYGYTF. The DNA for the CDR3 is TGTGCCAGTACTCCCGGACAGGGGGACTATGGCTACACCTTC.

The chain recombines TRBV4-1 with TRBJ2-5, with TRBD2 matching 7 bases. There are 16 residues in the CDR3. V lost 4 bases to trimming and J lost 5 bases; unmatched junction nucleotides: 13. Germline CDR1 is MGHRA and CDR2 is YSYEKL. Here the CDR3 DNA reads TGCGCCAGCAGCCGCGGACTAGTCGGGCGGTCGGAGACCCAGTACTTC. Encoded protein: CASSRGLVGRSETQYF.

The chain recombines TRBV5-6 with TRBJ1-1, with 7 bases aligning to TRBD1. Per the germline V gene, CDR1 is SGHDT and CDR2 is YYEEEE. Trimming removed 0 bases from V and 1 base from J; junction bases left unmatched: 3. The CDR3 consists of 15 residues. Here the CDR3 DNA reads TGTGCCAGCAGCTTGGGTGAGGGGGCGAACACTGAAGCTTTCTTT. Residues: CASSLGEGANTEAFF.

The chain is built from TRBV6-6 and TRBJ2-1; 8 positions match TRBD2. This CDR3 is 14 amino acids long. CDR1 and CDR2 from the germline V gene are MNHNY and SVGAGI (reference sequence). Trimming took 11 bases from V and 10 from J; bases not matched to a gene: 16. The CDR3 is CAGASGGRLGEQFF. In DNA, the CDR3 is TGTGCCGGAGCATCGGGCGGGAGGTTAGGAGAGCAGTTCTTC.

The J gene is TRBJ2-3, the V gene TRBV6-1, with D possibly matching TRBD1 (5 bases). Germline loops: CDR1 MNHNS, CDR2 SASEGT. The CDR3 is 19 residues long. Trimming shortened V by 2 bases and J by 0 bases, and 21 bases separated the two germline ends. The CDR3 coding sequence is TGTGCCAGCAGTGAACCTGTCTGGTTAATCAGGGCTAGCACAGATACGCAGTATTTT. Residues: CASSEPVWLIRASTDTQYF.

V usage is TRBV9 and J usage is TRBJ2-5; 7 bases fit TRBD1. J lost 5 bases, V lost 4 bases, and 8 bases had no gene match. The CDR3 loop spans 14 amino acids. CDR1 SGDLS and CDR2 YYNGEE come from the germline V gene. This CDR3 is CASSTQTGMETQYF. In nucleotides, the CDR3 is TGTGCCAGCAGCACACAGACAGGGATGGAGACCCAGTACTTC.

This chain links TRBV6-6 with TRBJ2-3; possibly TRBD2 for D (6 bases). The germline V and J ends were trimmed by 8 bases and 2 bases, with 14 bases remaining between them. The CDR3 covers 14 residues. Germline lookup yields CDR1 MNHNY and CDR2 SVGAGI (reference sequence). In DNA form, the CDR3 reads TGTGCCAGCCTAGCAGGCGGGAACACAGATACGCAGTATTTT. It specifies CASLAGGNTDTQYF.

This clone was picked up one time. The genes are TRBV10-3 and TRBJ2-3, with a possible D match to TRBD1 (5 bases). V lost 0 bases and J 5 bases, leaving 9 bases between the germline ends. The CDR3 is made up of 14 amino acids. Germline CDR1 reads ENHRY; CDR2 reads SYGVKD. The CDR3 nucleotides read TGTGCCATCAGTGAGTCTGGGGCAGGAGATACGCAGTATTTT. Translating it yields CAISESGAGDTQYF.

The CDR3 nucleotides read TGTGCCAGCAGTGAAGCGCTTGGTACAGGTAACTACGAGCAGTACTTC. Amino acid sequence: CASSEALGTGNYEQYF. The chain is built from TRBV6-1 and TRBJ2-7; perhaps TRBD1 as D (5 bases). V was pared by 0 bases and J by 3 bases, with 15 bases between. Germline CDR1 is MNHNS and CDR2 is SASEGT. There are 16 residues in the CDR3.

The chain is built from TRBV18 and TRBJ1-6, with D maybe TRBD1 (5 bases). The CDR3 sequence is 17 residues long. Germline assignment: CDR1 KGHSH and CDR2 LQKENI. V was shortened by 2 bases and J by 7 bases, with 18 bases between the two germline ends. The CDR3: CASSPNGGGDRNSPLHF. Here the CDR3 DNA reads TGTGCCAGCTCACCAAATGGTGGAGGGGATAGGAATTCACCCCTCCACTTT. The full variable domain, completed using reference TRBV18 and TRBJ1-6, is NAGVMQNPRHLVRRRGQEARLRCSPMKGHSHVYWYRQLPEEGLKFMVYLQKENIIDESGMPKERFSAEFPKEGPSILRIQQVVRGDSAAYFCASSPNGGGDRNSPLHFGNGTRLTVT.